This TCR beta chain is drawn from a study of blood T cells in healthy people across ages. Study background: Template switching captured about one barcoded beta molecule per two T cells.

Isolation per sample recovered at least 7 million PBMCs. CDR3 length equals 18 residues. V shed 3 bases and J shed 2 bases, with 21 bases lying between them. Germline values: CDR1 KGHSH, CDR2 LQKENI. Alongside a J-beta primer mix, a sample-barcoded 5' primer served in a second PCR lasting roughly 6 to 12 cycles. TCRdb processed the 5' RACE reads anew with MiXCR; each CDR3 protein has one entry. The repertoire has about 680,000 distinct CDR3 sequences, around 45% of them found once; the top ten carry roughly 31%. The source of this sequence is a woman aged 60-75 years in good health. The sequencing input was blood. This chain links TRBV18 with TRBJ2-3; the D gene is possibly TRBD1 (6 bases). CDR3 bases: TGTGCCAGCTCACCGGGGGCCAGTGGAACAGGACCCACAGATACGCAGTATTTT. Amino acids: CASSPGASGTGPTDTQYF.